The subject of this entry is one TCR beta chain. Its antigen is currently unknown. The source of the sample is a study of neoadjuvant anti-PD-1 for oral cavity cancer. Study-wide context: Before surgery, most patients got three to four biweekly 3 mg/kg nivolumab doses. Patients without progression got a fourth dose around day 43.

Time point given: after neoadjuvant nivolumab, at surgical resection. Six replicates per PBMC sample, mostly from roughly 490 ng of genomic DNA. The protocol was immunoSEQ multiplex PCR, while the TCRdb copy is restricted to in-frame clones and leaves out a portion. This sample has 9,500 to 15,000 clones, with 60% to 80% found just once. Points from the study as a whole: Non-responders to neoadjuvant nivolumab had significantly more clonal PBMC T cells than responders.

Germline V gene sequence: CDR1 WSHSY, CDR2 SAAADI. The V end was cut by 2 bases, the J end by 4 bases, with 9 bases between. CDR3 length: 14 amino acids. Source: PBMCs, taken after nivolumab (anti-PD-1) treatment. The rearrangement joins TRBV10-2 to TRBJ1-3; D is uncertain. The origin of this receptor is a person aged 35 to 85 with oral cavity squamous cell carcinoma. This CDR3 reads CASSENFPGNTIYF. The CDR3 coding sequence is TGCGCCAGCAGTGAGAATTTCCCCGGAAACACCATATATTTT.